This T cell receptor beta chain appears in the sequencing data of a study of cytotoxic CD8 clonotypes in ibrutinib-treated CLL listed by TCRdb under 2021. Regarding the study in general: In this cohort, approximately 15 patients were treatment-naive and some 10 were relapsed/refractory, while around 18 had unmutated IGHV. Partial responses were observed in approximately 24 patients and complete responses in 2; after a median follow-up of around 64 months, remission was maintained in around 14 patients and progression was observed in some twelve. Response samples were obtained after a median of 12 months of treatment, with a range of roughly 6 to 36 months. An average of 255,043 productive templates and some 99,000 productive rearrangements was obtained per sample. Of the roughly 90 people in the trial, 25 to 30 had longitudinal samples available. Cryopreserved peripheral blood mononuclear cells were obtained before treatment, at response, and at either sustained remission or disease progression. Patients were still on ibrutinib when every remission and progressive disease sample was collected.

On a MiSeq, deep resolution sequencing aimed for a depth between 1 in 1 million and 1 in 200,000 T cells, with each clonotype covered around 9.2x on average. TCR beta libraries were generated with the immunoSEQ hsTCRB Kit. The authors' pipeline ran thus. The data were analyzed with ImmunoSEQ Analyzer and ImmunoSEQ Data Assistant, and V, D and J gene assignments followed IMGT definitions. Clonality, with values ranging from 0 to 1, was calculated as one minus the normalized Shannon entropy of productive rearrangement frequencies. Public clonotype analysis was restricted to overrepresented clonotypes comprising at least 0.05% of each patient's repertoire. Repertoires from about a dozen age-matched healthy donors in immuneACCESS were used as clonality controls. TCRdb provides this immuneACCESS table in a form limited to in-frame rearrangements. Some clones are lacking; in checked studies, under half of them reflect an unresolved V gene, and why the rest are absent is not known. V, J and clone size are those of that table, while D and trimming were read from the DNA. Here the sample has roughly 220,000 clones; around 70% occur a single time. Approximately 6.3% of the sample is held by the ten biggest clonotypes.

From its cysteine to its phenylalanine, the CDR3 spans 13 amino acids. The DNA shown is the 39-base CDR3, in frame from base 1. Taken from the germline V gene (reference sequence), the CDR1 and CDR2 loops are LNHDA and SQIVND. V is shortened by 8 bases, J by 4 bases, and the region joining them spans 14 bases. Study-level results and caveats: Sampling times were not matched between patients in sustained remission and patients whose disease was progressing, and lymph node repertoires were not examined. At baseline, clonality was higher than in age-matched healthy donors and showed a strong correlation with circulating CD8+ T-cell counts. Clonality rose at ibrutinib response, remained stable during sustained remission, and dropped back toward baseline at progression. Public clonotypes were rare and either shrank or stayed stable during treatment, and the rise in clonality at ibrutinib response reflected expansion of private clonotypes.

The intended sense of this specimen's time point label: 12 months on ibrutinib. For TCR beta library preparation, roughly 2.1 micrograms of genomic DNA were isolated from cryopreserved PBMCs. Longitudinal blood samples from CLL patients on ibrutinib monotherapy were analyzed using high-throughput TCR beta sequencing. The patients took part in an open-label, single-center phase 2 trial of ibrutinib monotherapy. Concerning this clone itself: Its antigen remains undetermined. No base qualities exist here, and no much larger clone lies one base off it.

This clonotype was obtained from a human donor with chronic lymphocytic leukemia. The material sequenced was PBMCs, taken after 12 months of ibrutinib treatment. The sequence links TRBV19 to TRBJ1-2; a weak D assignment points to TRBD1 (6 bases agree). This receptor carries the CDR3 CASSVGGFYGYTF. In nucleotides, the sequence is TGTGCCAGTTCGGTAGGGGGGTTCTATGGCTACACCTTC.